A single sample gave rise to the 27 T cell receptor beta chains below, sequenced in a study of OX40 agonist ivuxolimab in advanced cancers. Library preparation used the immunoSEQ multiplex PCR assay. What TCRdb holds here is the immuneACCESS table cut down to in-frame rearrangements. Part of the clones is not present; checked against another copy, under half of the missing clones reflect an unresolved V gene, and the others are unexplained. For this sample there are 28,000 or so clones; roughly 90% appear just once. In total, the top ten clones hold about 26% of the sample. The sequencing used CD4+ or CD8+ T cells sorted from blood, collected in a trial of the OX40 agonist ivuxolimab. These receptors were collected from an adult with an advanced solid tumor such as melanoma, head and neck, liver or kidney cancer.

The rearrangement uses TRBV7-2 and TRBJ2-7, with 10 positions matching TRBD1. The CDR3 has 15 amino acids. The J segment lost 4 bases and the V segment lost 5 bases, leaving 8 bases of the junction unmatched. Per the germline V gene, CDR1 is SGHTA and CDR2 is FQGNSA. The CDR3 sequence is CASSPSRDRGYEQYF. The CDR3 region has the DNA TGTGCCAGCAGCCCTTCCCGGGACAGGGGTTACGAGCAGTACTTC.

This sequence joins TRBV29-1 and TRBJ2-1; 7 bases match TRBD2. This CDR3 is built from 13 residues. The junction had 12 bases not matched to a gene; V was cut back by 6 bases and J by 10 bases. Germline-derived CDR1 and CDR2 are SQVTM and ANQGSEA. This CDR3 is CSVRVAGPREQFF. Here the CDR3 DNA reads TGCAGCGTCCGGGTAGCGGGTCCGAGGGAGCAGTTCTTC.

The rearrangement uses TRBV6-5 and TRBJ1-2, with D uncertain. Looked up from germline, CDR1 is MNHEY and CDR2 is SVGAGI. The CDR3 runs to 15 residues. The V end lost 4 bases, the J end lost 4 bases, and 16 bases lay between the germline ends. The CDR3 loop is CASSWTADGLYGYTF. CDR3 in DNA: TGTGCCAGCAGTTGGACGGCAGACGGACTCTATGGCTACACCTTC.

The chain combines TRBV4-1 with TRBJ2-6; D not certain. V lost 5 bases and J lost 5, with 13 bases in between. There are 15 residues in the CDR3. CDR1 and CDR2 (germline): MGHRA, YSYEKL. DNA for the CDR3: TGCGCCAGCAGCGAACCACAAAGTCGGGCCAACGTCCTGACTTTC. As protein: CASSEPQSRANVLTF.

This clone came up once. The genes are TRBV5-4 and TRBJ2-3; 8 nucleotides line up with TRBD2. There are 14 residues in the CDR3. Germline CDR1 reads SGHNT; CDR2 reads YYREEE (reference sequence). Trimming cost V 3 bases and J 0 bases; bases outside gene matches: 0. CDR3 loop: CASSSGGSTDTQYF. The DNA for the CDR3 is TGTGCCAGCAGCTCGGGGGGGAGCACAGATACGCAGTATTTT.

The chain links TRBV19 to TRBJ2-5; the match to TRBD2 covers 7 bases. With the DNA end fitting TRBJ2-7 better, the J assignment may be wrong. The CDR3 has 15 residues. Germline V gene lookup returns CDR1 LNHDA and CDR2 SQIVND (reference sequence). CDR3 coding DNA: TGTGCCAGTAGTATATTCACGGGAGGTGGCTACGAGCAGTACTTC. Protein sequence: CASSIFTGGGYEQYF.

The J gene is TRBJ2-7, the V gene TRBV6-1; D gene ambiguous. V was trimmed by 8 bases and J by 2 bases, leaving 13 bases between them. This CDR3 is built from 13 residues. CDR1 is MNHNS and CDR2 is SASEGT in the germline V gene. The CDR3 sequence is CASESTSPYEQYF. The DNA of the CDR3 is TGTGCCAGCGAGTCTACCTCCCCCTACGAGCAGTACTTC.

The chain uses TRBV10-1 and TRBJ2-7, with 11 bases identical to TRBD2. The CDR3 sequence is 17 residues long. CDR1 and CDR2 (germline): WNHNN, SYGVQD (reference sequence). Germline trimming cut 5 bases from V and 0 bases from J; bases unmatched to any gene: 9. CDR3: CASSPGLAGSSSYEQYF. The CDR3 nucleotides read TGCGCCAGCAGTCCAGGACTAGCGGGTTCGAGCTCCTACGAGCAGTACTTC.

This clone is classed as medium-sized. This chain links TRBV30 with TRBJ2-7, with D possibly matching TRBD1 (5 bases). The ends were cut back, 5 bases at V and 0 bases at J, with 11 bases in the middle. The CDR3 has 13 amino acids. From germline, CDR1 is GTSNPN and CDR2 SVGIG (reference sequence). Written as DNA, the CDR3 is TGTGCCTGGGATTTGACAGCCTCCTACGAGCAGTACTTC. Amino acids: CAWDLTASYEQYF.

V is TRBV6-5 and J is TRBJ2-1; possible D gene TRBD2, 5 bases. Trimming removed 10 bases from V and 6 bases from J, with 13 bases in between. Germline lookup yields CDR1 MNHEY and CDR2 SVGAGI. CDR3 length: 12 amino acids. CDR3 DNA: TGTGCCACCCGAGGGCGCGGCAATGAGCAGTTCTTC. Its translation: CATRGRGNEQFF.

The chain links TRBV5-6 to TRBJ2-1, with a tentative D call TRBD2 (6 bases). In germline, CDR1 is SGHDT, CDR2 YYEEEE. V shed 4 bases and J shed 7 bases, with 9 bases lying between them. CDR3 size: 12 residues. CDR3 protein: CASSLGGNEQFF. In nucleotides, the CDR3 is TGTGCCAGCAGCCTGGGGGGTAATGAGCAGTTCTTC.

The rearrangement joins TRBV14 to TRBJ1-1; the D is unclear. Germline CDR1 reads SGHDN; CDR2 reads FVKESK. The CDR3 length is 12 residues. V shed 0 bases and J shed 3 bases, with 2 bases lying between them. The CDR3 sequence is CASSQEDTEAFF. The CDR3 DNA reads TGTGCCAGCAGCCAAGAGGACACTGAAGCTTTCTTT.

This clone was seen a few times. Other nucleotide sequences in the sample specify the same CDR3. The chain combines TRBV19 with TRBJ2-1, with 9 bases identical to TRBD1. J lost 2 bases, V lost 4 bases, and 3 bases had no gene match. Germline CDR1 is LNHDA and CDR2 is SQIVND (reference sequence). The CDR3 runs to 15 residues. CDR3 DNA sequence: TGTGCCAGTAGTACTGGGACAGGGACCTACAATGAGCAGTTCTTC. Amino acid sequence: CASSTGTGTYNEQFF.

This chain connects TRBV5-1 to TRBJ1-1; D is unclear. This CDR3 is 12 amino acids long. V lost 0 bases and J 6 bases, leaving 6 bases between the germline ends. CDR1 and CDR2 (germline): SGHRS, YFSETQ. CDR3 loop: CASSLAGSEAFF. The CDR3 region has the DNA TGCGCCAGCAGCTTGGCGGGATCTGAAGCTTTCTTT.

This clone appeared a single time. The V call is TRBV5-5, the J call TRBJ1-1, with D perhaps TRBD1 (5 bases). Trimming stripped 0 bases from V and 2 bases from J, with 11 bases between. Per germline, CDR1 SGHKS and CDR2 YYEKEE (reference sequence). There are 15 residues in the CDR3. CDR3 sequence reads: CASSLVWQGNTEAFF. CDR3 DNA: TGTGCCAGCAGCTTGGTTTGGCAGGGTAACACTGAAGCTTTCTTT.

This clone was detected only once. This chain links TRBV25-1 with TRBJ2-3; the D gene is possibly TRBD1 (5 bases). The germline CDR1 and CDR2 sequences are MGHDK and SYGVNS. The CDR3 is 16 residues long. The germline V and J ends were trimmed by 1 base and 1 base, with 12 bases remaining between them. The CDR3 DNA reads TGTGCCAGCAGTGAATTCGGGTTAGGGGGCACAGATACGCAGTATTTT. Translated, it gives CASSEFGLGGTDTQYF.

V and J are TRBV4-3 and TRBJ2-1; TRBD2 matches at 7 bases. V lost 4 bases, J lost 5 bases, and 8 bases stayed unmatched. Germline V gene lookup returns CDR1 LGHNA and CDR2 YSLEER. There are 15 residues in the CDR3. The CDR3 sequence is CASSLLRGLHNEQFF. The CDR3 DNA follows: TGCGCCAGCAGCCTACTGAGGGGACTACACAATGAGCAGTTCTTC.

The genes are TRBV29-1 and TRBJ2-1; no firm D call. The V end lost 1 base, the J end lost 0 bases, and 13 bases lay between the germline ends. The CDR3 length is 16 residues. Germline V gene data show CDR1 as SQVTM and CDR2 as ANQGSEA. The CDR3 nucleotides are TGCAGCGTTGAAGCTGAGACACCCTTCTCCTACAATGAGCAGTTCTTC. Amino acids: CSVEAETPFSYNEQFF.

This chain connects TRBV7-3 to TRBJ2-3, with a possible D match to TRBD2 (6 bases). The CDR3 consists of 13 residues. Trimming removed 3 bases from V and 4 bases from J, with 8 bases in between. The germline V gene encodes CDR1 SGHTA and CDR2 FQGTGA. The CDR3 loop is CASSLWEADTQYF. The DNA of the CDR3 is TGTGCCAGCAGCTTGTGGGAGGCAGATACGCAGTATTTT.

This chain joins TRBV6-5 and TRBJ2-2; tentatively, D is TRBD2 (6 bases). V was pared by 4 bases and J by 0 bases, with 9 bases between. Germline V gene lookup returns CDR1 MNHEY and CDR2 SVGAGI. The CDR3 sequence is 15 residues long. The CDR3 bases are TGTGCCAGCAGTTTCTCGGGGGCGAACACCGGGGAGCTGTTTTTT. Its protein product is CASSFSGANTGELFF.

This sequence joins TRBV4-1 and TRBJ1-5; possible D gene TRBD1, 6 bases. Trimming cost V 0 bases and J 2 bases, with 11 bases left between them. This CDR3 contains 16 residues. CDR1 is MGHRA and CDR2 is YSYEKL in the germline V gene. CDR3 region: CASSQDSTGRNQPQHF. As DNA, the CDR3 is TGCGCCAGCAGCCAAGATTCGACAGGCCGCAATCAGCCCCAGCATTTT.

This chain links TRBV27 with TRBJ2-7; perhaps TRBD2 as D (6 bases). CDR3 length equals 13 residues. The ends were cut back, 2 bases at V and 11 bases at J, with 16 bases in the middle. Per germline, CDR1 MNHEY and CDR2 SMNVEV (reference sequence). Written as DNA, the CDR3 is TGTGCCAGCAGTTTACTGGGGACCGGAGGGGAGTACTTC. Translated, it gives CASSLLGTGGEYF.

The gene calls are TRBV12-5 and TRBJ1-1; D may be TRBD1 (6 bases). Germline CDR1 and CDR2: LGHNT and FRNRAP. The CDR3 loop spans 12 amino acids. Deletions cut 5 bases from V and 7 bases from J, with 11 bases between. This CDR3 is CASGGIQGEAFF. Here the CDR3 DNA reads TGTGCTAGTGGTGGAATACAGGGTGAAGCTTTCTTT.

The chain employs TRBV6-1 and TRBJ2-7; the D gene is possibly TRBD1 (5 bases). CDR1 is MNHNS, CDR2 SASEGT, per germline. The CDR3 has 11 residues. With 7 bases removed from V and 4 bases from J, the gap between germline ends came to 8 bases. The CDR3 DNA reads TGTGCCAGCATGCAGGGTTACGAGCAGTACTTC. Translated: CASMQGYEQYF.

The chain employs TRBV28 and TRBJ1-5, with unresolved D. With 4 bases removed from V and 3 bases from J, the gap between germline ends came to 7 bases. The CDR3 covers 13 residues. From germline, CDR1 is MDHEN and CDR2 SYDVKM. CDR3 DNA: TGTGCCAGCAGTTCAGCGCACAATCAGCCCCAGCATTTT. It encodes CASSSAHNQPQHF.

This clone was detected once. The CDR3 nucleotides are TGTGCCAGCAGCGAACAGGGACTAGCGGGGGGGGACGAGCAGTACTTC. Translating gives CASSEQGLAGGDEQYF. This chain uses TRBV5-4 with TRBJ2-7, with TRBD2 matching over 16 bases. Germline CDR1 SGHNT, CDR2 YYREEE (reference sequence). There are 16 residues in the CDR3. The V gene end was trimmed by 4 bases and the J gene end by 5 bases; junction bases not matched to a gene: 6.

This clone was observed a handful of times. The genes are TRBV5-1 and TRBJ1-2, with 8 nucleotides matching TRBD1. The CDR3 runs 16 residues. Losses at the gene ends were 4 bases for V and 1 base for J; bases not matched to a gene: 9. From germline, CDR1 is SGHRS and CDR2 YFSETQ. The CDR3 loop is CASSRVTGDINYGYTF. DNA of the CDR3: TGCGCCAGCAGCCGCGTGACAGGGGATATTAACTATGGCTACACCTTC.